This entry lists 27 T cell receptor beta chains sequenced from one sample in a study of blood T cell repertoires in COVID-19 (dated by TCRdb to 2018 to 2020). Libraries were built with the immunoSEQ multiplex PCR assay. Drawn from immuneACCESS, this table holds only the in-frame rearrangements with V and J called that TCRdb kept. Clones are partly lost; checked studies trace under half to an unresolved V gene and leave the rest unexplained. For this sample the table gives some 80,000 clones, of which more than 75% were detected only once. 15% to 20% of the sample is held by the ten biggest clonotypes. The sample taken for sequencing was peripheral blood. Receptor source: a woman of 80 years or more with active or convalescent COVID-19.

The chain couples TRBV11-2 to TRBJ2-5, with D possibly matching TRBD2 (6 bases). The CDR3 is 14 amino acids. Germline V gives CDR1 SGHAT, CDR2 FQNNGV. V was pared by 5 bases and J by 2 bases, with 12 bases between. Written as DNA, the CDR3 is TGTGCCAGCAGCGTCCCTAGCGCACAAGAGACCCAGTACTTC. Translated, it gives CASSVPSAQETQYF.

This clone came up a few times. The chain employs TRBV28 and TRBJ2-2; a weak D match, TRBD1 (6 bases). From germline, CDR1 is MDHEN and CDR2 SYDVKM. The CDR3 is 12 amino acids. V was clipped by 6 bases and J by 7 bases, with 9 bases between them. The CDR3 is CASSQGIGELFF. The CDR3 DNA follows: TGTGCCAGCAGCCAGGGGATCGGGGAGCTGTTTTTT.

The CDR3: CASSRSGGTEAFF. In DNA, the CDR3 is TGTGCCAGTAGTAGGTCGGGGGGCACTGAAGCTTTCTTT. J is TRBJ1-1 and V is TRBV19; the D gene is possibly TRBD1 (5 bases). CDR1 is LNHDA, CDR2 SQIVND, per germline (reference sequence). The CDR3 totals 13 residues. V gave up 4 bases and J gave up 4 bases, with 10 bases separating them. Using reference TRBV19 and TRBJ1-1 for the parts outside the CDR3, the full variable domain is DGGITQSPKYLFRKEGQNVTLSCEQNLNHDAMYWYRQDPGQGLRLIYYSQIVNDFQKGDIAEGYSVSREKKESFPLTVTSAQKNPTAFYLCASSRSGGTEAFFGQGTRLTVV.

The chain joins TRBV4-1 to TRBJ1-1; tentatively, D is TRBD1 (6 bases). This CDR3 has 13 residues. The V gene lost 1 base and the J gene lost 4 bases, with 7 bases spanning the gap. Germline loops: CDR1 MGHRA, CDR2 YSYEKL. CDR3: CASSQGGLTEAFF. In DNA, the CDR3 is TGCGCCAGCAGCCAAGGGGGGCTCACTGAAGCTTTCTTT.

V is TRBV11-2 and J is TRBJ1-6, with 8 bases aligning to TRBD1. Trimming removed 0 bases from V and 7 bases from J; junction bases left unmatched: 8. Germline CDR1 is SGHAT and CDR2 is FQNNGV. This CDR3 spans 17 amino acids. This CDR3 reads CASSLERFDRGNSPLHF. CDR3 in DNA: TGTGCCAGCAGCTTAGAGCGTTTTGACAGGGGAAATTCACCCCTCCACTTT.

CDR3 in DNA: TGTGCCAGCAGCATTATGGGCAGGGAAAACTTTGTCTCACCCCTCCACTTT. Protein sequence: CASSIMGRENFVSPLHF. The chain joins TRBV21-1 to TRBJ1-6; the table's D call of TRBD1 was not tested on the DNA. TRBV21-1 is a pseudogene. The CDR3 has 17 amino acids.

This chain links TRBV7-2 with TRBJ1-3; D unclear. In germline, CDR1 is SGHTA, CDR2 FQGNSA. V gave up 5 bases and J gave up 1 base, with 12 bases separating them. The CDR3 runs 15 residues. The CDR3, as DNA: TGTGCCAGCAGCGTTATGCGGGTATCTGGAAACACCATATATTTT. Residues: CASSVMRVSGNTIYF.

The chain uses TRBV27 and TRBJ2-7; TRBD1 matches 9 bases. V lost 3 bases to trimming and J lost 3 bases; unmatched junction nucleotides: 6. This CDR3 comprises 15 residues. Looked up from germline, CDR1 is MNHEY and CDR2 is SMNVEV (reference sequence). The CDR3 DNA follows: TGTGCCAGCAGTTTCCGACGGGACAGGGTCTACGAGCAGTACTTC. It translates to CASSFRRDRVYEQYF.

V and J are TRBV5-1 and TRBJ2-3; 8 bases are a match to TRBD1. This CDR3 spans 16 amino acids. Germline loops: CDR1 SGHRS, CDR2 YFSETQ. V lost 1 base, J lost 5 bases, and 9 bases stayed unmatched. CDR3 in amino acids: CASSLQHRGAGDTQYF. In DNA, the CDR3 is TGCGCCAGCAGCTTGCAGCACAGGGGGGCAGGAGATACGCAGTATTTT.

This chain uses TRBV27 with TRBJ1-1; tentative D call: TRBD1 (5 bases). V shed 5 bases and J shed 1 base, with 14 bases lying between them. Germline values: CDR1 MNHEY, CDR2 SMNVEV (reference sequence). The CDR3 sequence is 15 residues long. CDR3 residues: CASSVRQISNTEAFF. The CDR3 nucleotides read TGTGCCAGCAGTGTCAGACAGATTTCGAACACTGAAGCTTTCTTT.

The chain couples TRBV6-6 to TRBJ1-2; 11 nucleotides line up with TRBD1. CDR3 length equals 13 residues. The V and J ends lost 9 bases and 6 bases, in that order; junction bases with no gene match: 6. In germline, CDR1 is MNHNY, CDR2 SVGAGI (reference sequence). CDR3 amino acids: CASLDRGRDGYTF. The CDR3 region has the DNA TGTGCCAGTCTGGACAGGGGGCGGGATGGCTACACCTTC.

J is TRBJ2-5 and V is TRBV6-2 or TRBV6-3, with D tentatively TRBD1 (5 bases). Germline CDR1 reads MNHEY; CDR2 reads SVGEGT. The CDR3 covers 14 residues. Trimming shortened V by 2 bases and J by 4 bases, and 11 bases separated the two germline ends. CDR3 residues: CASSYGGRAETQYF. The CDR3, as DNA: TGTGCCAGCAGTTACGGTGGCAGGGCAGAGACCCAGTACTTC.

This CDR3 is CASSQDRDSSYNEQFF. The CDR3 nucleotides are TGCGCCAGCAGCCAAGATCGGGACTCGTCCTACAATGAGCAGTTCTTC. The chain carries TRBV4-1 and TRBJ2-1; a possible D gene is TRBD2 (6 bases). CDR3 length: 16 residues. V was cut by 0 bases and J by 1 base, with 10 bases left in between. The germline V gene encodes CDR1 MGHRA and CDR2 YSYEKL.

The chain is built from TRBV5-1 and TRBJ2-7; D call uncertain. Germline CDR1 and CDR2: SGHRS and YFSETQ. The CDR3 contains 13 residues. Trimming cost V 4 bases and J 5 bases, with 13 bases left between them. CDR3 bases: TGCGCCAGCAGCAAACGACTTGGCAACGAGCAGTACTTC. Amino acid sequence: CASSKRLGNEQYF.

The genes are TRBV6-4 and TRBJ2-1, with 9 positions matching TRBD2. CDR1 is MRHNA, CDR2 SNTAGT, per germline. After removal of 7 bases from V and 12 bases from J, the junction contained 4 bases not matched to a gene. CDR3 size: 11 residues. For the CDR3, the DNA is TGTGCCAGCATGGGAGCGGGGGGGCAGTTCTTC. Translating it yields CASMGAGGQFF.

This chain connects TRBV18 to TRBJ1-2; D possibly corresponds to TRBD1 (5 bases). This CDR3 has 14 amino acids. Trimming took 0 bases from V and 4 from J, leaving 9 bases between them. Germline assignment: CDR1 KGHSH and CDR2 LQKENI. The CDR3: CASSPPGGTYGYTF. As DNA, the CDR3 is TGTGCCAGCTCACCACCGGGGGGGACCTATGGCTACACCTTC.

V is TRBV10-3 and J is TRBJ1-6, with 9 bases aligning to TRBD1. The V gene end was trimmed by 3 bases and the J gene end by 10 bases; junction bases not matched to a gene: 7. Germline V gene sequence: CDR1 ENHRY, CDR2 SYGVKD. The CDR3 sequence is 15 residues long. CDR3 sequence (DNA): TGTGCCATCAGTGACCAGGGACAGGGCGGCTCACCCCTCCACTTT. This codes for CAISDQGQGGSPLHF.

The chain employs TRBV30 and TRBJ2-7; 7 bases agree with TRBD2. Germline values: CDR1 GTSNPN, CDR2 SVGIG (reference sequence). Losses at the gene ends were 0 bases for V and 4 bases for J; bases not matched to a gene: 0. The CDR3 extends over 12 amino acids. CDR3 sequence reads: CAWSVREYEQYF. Written as DNA, the CDR3 is TGTGCCTGGAGTGTGCGGGAGTACGAGCAGTACTTC.

This clone was seen only a few times. The chain employs TRBV3-1 (or the pseudogene TRBV3-2) and TRBJ2-5; D perhaps matches TRBD1 (5 bases). Germline V lookup: CDR1 LGHDT, CDR2 YNNKEL (reference sequence). V lost 4 bases to trimming and J lost 6 bases, with 15 bases between them. CDR3 length: 14 amino acids. The CDR3 DNA follows: TGTGCCAGCAGCCCTCAAAGGGGAACAAAGACCCAGTACTTC. Its protein is CASSPQRGTKTQYF.

In DNA, the CDR3 is TGCGCCAGCAGCCGACAAACAGGGCTCGGCTACGAGCAGTACTTC. This translates into CASSRQTGLGYEQYF. The J gene is TRBJ2-7, the V gene TRBV4-1, with a weak D call TRBD1 (6 bases). V lost 4 bases and J lost 3, with 16 bases in between. Germline CDR1 is MGHRA and CDR2 is YSYEKL. The length of the CDR3 is 15 residues.

The V gene is TRBV12-3 or TRBV12-4, the J gene TRBJ1-1; unclear D gene. Between the trimmed V and J ends, which lost 6 bases and 6 bases, there was a span of 14 bases. The CDR3 runs 13 residues. For the CDR3, the DNA is TGTGCCAGCAGCCTGTCCCTCGGGGCTGAAGCTTTCTTT. Its translation is CASSLSLGAEAFF.

This clone appeared once. The chain uses TRBV5-1 and TRBJ2-3; D might be TRBD1 (6 bases). The CDR3 runs 14 residues. CDR1 and CDR2 from the germline V gene are SGHRS and YFSETQ. With 4 bases removed from V and 4 bases from J, the gap between germline ends came to 13 bases. This CDR3 reads CASSGDRTPDTQYF. The CDR3 DNA follows: TGCGCCAGCAGCGGTGACAGGACACCAGATACGCAGTATTTT.

V is TRBV7-2 and J is TRBJ2-4, with D possibly being TRBD2 (5 bases). Trimming took 1 base from V and 7 from J, leaving 11 bases between them. CDR1 and CDR2 from the germline V gene are SGHTA and FQGNSA. This CDR3 has 14 amino acids. The CDR3 coding sequence is TGTGCCAGCAGCTTAGGCTCGGGCGGGAACATTCAGTACTTC. This sequence encodes CASSLGSGGNIQYF.

This sequence joins TRBV11-2 and TRBJ1-6; maybe TRBD1 (6 bases). V was pared by 4 bases and J by 6 bases, with 16 bases between. CDR3 length: 16 residues. Germline V lookup: CDR1 SGHAT, CDR2 FQNNGV. Written as DNA, the CDR3 is TGTGCCAGCAGCTCGTTACAGGGCAGGCCTAATTCACCCCTCCACTTT. Translated, it gives CASSSLQGRPNSPLHF.

The chain links TRBV3-1 (or the pseudogene TRBV3-2) to TRBJ2-1; a weak D match, TRBD1 (5 bases). The CDR3 consists of 16 residues. The germline V gene has CDR1 LGHDT and CDR2 YNNKEL (reference sequence). Trimming stripped 0 bases from V and 2 bases from J, with 11 bases between. CDR3 in amino acids: CASSQDPTGPYNEQFF. DNA for the CDR3: TGTGCCAGCAGCCAAGATCCAACAGGACCCTACAATGAGCAGTTCTTC.

The J gene is TRBJ2-7, the V gene TRBV5-5; 7 bases agree with TRBD2. In germline, CDR1 is SGHKS, CDR2 YYEKEE (reference sequence). V was pared by 3 bases and J by 0 bases, with 0 bases of the junction left unmatched. The CDR3 runs to 13 residues. The CDR3 nucleotides are TGTGCCAGCAGCTCGGGGGGCTCCTACGAGCAGTACTTC. Encoded protein: CASSSGGSYEQYF.

The sample holds a few counts of this clone. The gene calls are TRBV7-3 and TRBJ1-1; TRBD1 matches at 9 bases. J lost 2 bases, V lost 6 bases, and 4 bases had no gene match. The CDR3 consists of 14 residues. Germline CDR1 and CDR2: SGHTA and FQGTGA. For the CDR3, the DNA is TGTGCCAGCAGTCTGACAGGGGGTAACACTGAAGCTTTCTTT. Amino acids: CASSLTGGNTEAFF.